This TCR beta chain was observed in a study of Graves' ophthalmopathy and Graves' hyperthyroidism. The table lists this clonotype with many counts. The J segment lost 4 bases and the V segment lost 2 bases, leaving 7 bases of the junction unmatched. The CDR3 contains 16 residues. Germline V gene lookup returns CDR1 MNHEY and CDR2 SMNVEV (reference sequence). RNA transcripts yielded amplified TCR beta CDR3 regions. First-round RT-PCR relied on HTBI primers, and a second-round multiplex PCR came next. TCRdb reanalysed the multiplex PCR reads using MiXCR and keeps one entry per CDR3 protein. The table records 350,000 or so distinct CDR3 sequences, roughly 16% of them present only once. Donors with ophthalmopathy: moderate-to-severe activity, CAS ≥3, NOSPECS ≥4, duration under 3 months.

J is TRBJ2-3 and V is TRBV27; 9 nucleotides align to TRBD2. The receptor was derived from an adult man with Graves' ophthalmopathy. The sample was peripheral blood. The CDR3 coding sequence is TGTGCCAGCAGTTTAATGGGTCTAGCGGGACCAGATACGCAGTATTTT. It yields the protein CASSLMGLAGPDTQYF.